One sample yielded the 16 T cell receptor beta chains listed below, sequenced in a study of synovial regulatory T cells in juvenile arthritis. Method: immunoSEQ multiplex PCR; TCRdb's copy keeps in-frame clones and lacks some. Recorded here are approximately 10,000 clones; the top ten clones represent 0.9% to 1.3%. Sequencing was carried out using Treg cells from blood. As for subset: remaining (HLA-DR-negative) circulating blood Treg cells. The receptor source for this set is a donor between 2 and 29 years old with juvenile idiopathic arthritis.

The chain couples TRBV5-4 to TRBJ2-6; the D call from TCRdb, TRBD2, cannot be confirmed without DNA. The CDR3 spans 18 residues. The entry carries no DNA sequence. Looked up from germline, CDR1 is SGHNT and CDR2 is YYREEE (reference sequence). This chain's CDR3 is CASSLLAGANSGANVLTF.

The chain is built from TRBV5-1 and TRBJ2-5; lacking DNA, the TRBD1 call made by TCRdb goes unchecked. Germline V gene sequence: CDR1 SGHRS, CDR2 YFSETQ. CDR3 size: 13 residues. No DNA is recorded. This chain's CDR3 is CASSFGQGNEQYF.

V gene TRBV9 combines with J gene TRBJ1-5. Germline values: CDR1 SGDLS, CDR2 YYNGEE. CDR3 size: 14 residues. No DNA has been recorded. CDR3 in amino acids: CASSGRGGNQPQHF.

The V and J genes are TRBV10-3 and TRBJ2-1; checking the TCRdb D call of TRBD2 is not possible without DNA. Germline CDR1 and CDR2: ENHRY and SYGVKD. The CDR3 has 13 amino acids. The nucleotide record is missing. CDR3 loop: CAISGLADNEQFF.

The chain joins TRBV5-4 to TRBJ2-1; TCRdb designates TRBD1, a call that cannot be tested without DNA. This CDR3 has 17 residues. This entry has no DNA. The germline V gene encodes CDR1 SGHNT and CDR2 YYREEE (reference sequence). The CDR3 sequence: CASSGGQGLFIYNEQFF.

This chain links TRBV27 with TRBJ1-5; TCRdb picks TRBD1, but there is no DNA to check that call. The CDR3 totals 14 residues. No nucleotide data were recorded. Germline loops: CDR1 MNHEY, CDR2 SMNVEV (reference sequence). CDR3: CASSLTAGNQPQHF.

This clone registers medium-sized by frequency. This chain connects TRBV6-1 to TRBJ1-3; the D call from TCRdb, TRBD1, cannot be confirmed without DNA. Germline CDR1 is MNHNS and CDR2 is SASEGT. The CDR3 is 14 residues long. Nucleotide data are not available. This CDR3 reads CASRGDRAPNTIYF.

This chain links TRBV28 with TRBJ1-4; absent DNA, TCRdb's TRBD1 call cannot be checked. The CDR3 spans 14 residues. Only the protein is available. CDR1 is MDHEN and CDR2 is SYDVKM in the germline V gene. CDR3 sequence reads: CASRGDRGQEKLFF.

The rearrangement uses TRBV14 and TRBJ2-7; the TCRdb call, TRBD1, lacks DNA for checking. Per germline, CDR1 SGHDN and CDR2 FVKESK. The CDR3 runs 14 residues. The coding DNA is unavailable. The CDR3: CASSQVDTTYEQYF.

The V call is TRBV28, the J call TRBJ2-7; TCRdb's assignment of TRBD2 cannot be checked, as there is no DNA. The CDR3 length is 16 residues. No coding sequence is recorded. Germline V gene data show CDR1 as MDHEN and CDR2 as SYDVKM. The chain's CDR3 is CASSRLAGGLFYEQYF.

The J gene is TRBJ1-5, the V gene TRBV2. The germline gives CDR1 SNHLY, CDR2 FYNNEI. This CDR3 has 12 amino acids. The protein alone is recorded here. The CDR3 sequence is CASSGGGQPQHF.

According to its frequency, this clone is medium-sized. The chain has TRBV19 and TRBJ1-1; TCRdb designates TRBD1, a call that cannot be tested without DNA. This CDR3 is built from 14 residues. Only the protein is on record. The germline V gene encodes CDR1 LNHDA and CDR2 SQIVND (reference sequence). The CDR3: CASSPRDIHTEAFF.

V and J are TRBV5-6 and TRBJ2-7; TCRdb reports TRBD1, a call that lacks DNA to check it against. This CDR3 comprises 15 residues. DNA is not on record. Germline assignment: CDR1 SGHDT and CDR2 YYEEEE. The CDR3 is CASSLVAGLGYEQYF.

The chain uses TRBV27 and TRBJ1-1. The CDR3 loop spans 13 amino acids. No DNA is listed. CDR1 is MNHEY, CDR2 SMNVEV, per germline (reference sequence). The CDR3 sequence is CASSLRGATEAFF.

The CDR3 spells CASRIYMGLGEKLFF. The chain carries TRBV2 and TRBJ1-4; TCRdb's D call, TRBD1, is unchecked because there is no DNA. This CDR3 comprises 15 residues. The protein alone is recorded here. Germline V lookup: CDR1 SNHLY, CDR2 FYNNEI.

The chain recombines TRBV18 with TRBJ2-1; TCRdb's assignment of TRBD2 cannot be checked, as there is no DNA. There are 12 residues in the CDR3. DNA is not recorded here. Germline V gene lookup returns CDR1 KGHSH and CDR2 LQKENI. The CDR3 sequence: CASSPRENEQFF.